This record covers a single T cell receptor beta chain. Its target is unknown. V shed 5 bases, J shed 8 bases, and the junction held 7 bases outside the gene matches. The CDR3 is 15 amino acids. This specimen comes from a study of human T cells and chemical hapten exposure. Across the study: The variation in per-sample TCR yields arose mainly from small differences in pooled library volumes. Study results and caveats: Donors, who had alopecia, may show an immune response that differs from healthy people's.

Time point indicated: patch test 1, 2 weeks after DPC sensitization. Sample treatment: therapeutic diphenylcyclopropenone sensitization with weekly scalp DPC. From whole blood left unfractionated, total RNA was extracted. TCRdb recomputed calls from the RACE reads with MiXCR, one row per CDR3 protein. The data show 79,000 or so distinct CDR3 sequences, approximately 35% seen once. The chain combines TRBV12-3 or TRBV12-4 with TRBJ1-6, with 9 bases lining up with TRBD1. The clonotype comes from a man aged 35 to 55 with alopecia areata. Some clones in this sample may be carry-over from other donors' samples. This material consisted of whole blood, taken in connection with sensitization to the hapten diphenylcyclopropenone (DPC). The CDR3 reads CASSPGGQGYSPLHF. The CDR3 bases are TGTGCCAGCAGTCCCGGTGGACAGGGGTATTCACCCCTCCACTTT.